The entry below gives a single T cell receptor beta chain sequence along with its context. Its antigen is still unknown. The germline V and J ends were trimmed by 3 bases and 3 bases, with 14 bases remaining between them. This CDR3 has 15 amino acids. Germline V gives CDR1 KGHSH, CDR2 LQKENI. Together with a sample-barcoded 5' primer, a J-beta primer mix was included in a second PCR lasting roughly 6 to 12 cycles. TCRdb re-derived calls from the 5' RACE reads in MiXCR, one entry per CDR3 protein. The sample holds over a million distinct CDR3 sequences, under 30% seen once. This specimen belongs to a study of blood T cells in healthy people across ages. The study's findings and limits: Age advanced and TCR beta diversity per million T cells fell, roughly linearly.

This same sample was also part of a study on T cells of mothers and their children. That source notes: A few healthy Caucasian mothers gave samples, and so did their six children.

This receptor was taken from a girl aged 2 to 9 in good health. The sequenced material came from blood. J is TRBJ1-2 and V is TRBV18, with D unclear. CDR3 region: CASSPAVLPYYGYTF. The CDR3 coding sequence is TGTGCCAGCTCACCGGCGGTTTTACCCTACTATGGCTACACCTTC.